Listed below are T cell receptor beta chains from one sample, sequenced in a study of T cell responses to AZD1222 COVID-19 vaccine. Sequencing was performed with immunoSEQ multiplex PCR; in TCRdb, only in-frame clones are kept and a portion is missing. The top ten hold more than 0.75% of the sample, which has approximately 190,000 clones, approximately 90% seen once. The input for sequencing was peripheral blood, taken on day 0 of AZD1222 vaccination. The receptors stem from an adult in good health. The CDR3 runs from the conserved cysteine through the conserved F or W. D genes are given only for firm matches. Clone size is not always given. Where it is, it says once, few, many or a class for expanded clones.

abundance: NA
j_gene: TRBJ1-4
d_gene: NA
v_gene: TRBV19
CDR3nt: TGTGCCAGTAGTATCCCGAGACAGGCAACTAATGAAAAACTGTTTTTT
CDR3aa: CASSIPRQATNEKLFF

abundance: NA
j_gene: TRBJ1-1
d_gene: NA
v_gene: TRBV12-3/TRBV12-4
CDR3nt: TGTGCCAGCGCAGCTATGAACACTGAAGCTTTCTTT
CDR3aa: CASAAMNTEAFF

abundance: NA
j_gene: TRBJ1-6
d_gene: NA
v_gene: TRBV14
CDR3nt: TGTGCCAGCAGCCAAGCGGGGCTGAGAAATTCACCCCTCCACTTT
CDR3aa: CASSQAGLRNSPLHF

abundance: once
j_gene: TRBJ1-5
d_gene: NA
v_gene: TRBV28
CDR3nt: TGTGCCAGCAGTGCTACAGGCAGACTCTATAGCAATCAGCCCCAGCATTTT
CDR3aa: CASSATGRLYSNQPQHF

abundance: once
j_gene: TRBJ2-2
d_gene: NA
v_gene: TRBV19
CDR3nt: TGTGCCAGTAGTCTACGGGTCACCGGGGAGCTGTTTTTT
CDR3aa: CASSLRVTGELFF

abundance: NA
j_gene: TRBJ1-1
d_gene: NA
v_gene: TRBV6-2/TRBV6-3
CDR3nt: TGTGCCAGCAGTTACACTCCGGATACAGGGTCCACTGAAGCTTTCTTT
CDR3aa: CASSYTPDTGSTEAFF

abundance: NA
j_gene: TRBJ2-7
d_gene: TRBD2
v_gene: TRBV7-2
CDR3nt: TGTGCCAGCAGCCCCCCGGGGGGTACGGCCTACGAGCAGTACTTC
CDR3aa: CASSPPGGTAYEQYF

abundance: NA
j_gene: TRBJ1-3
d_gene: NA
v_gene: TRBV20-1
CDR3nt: TGCAGTGGTTCGAGCGGAAACACCATATATTTT
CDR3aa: CSGSSGNTIYF

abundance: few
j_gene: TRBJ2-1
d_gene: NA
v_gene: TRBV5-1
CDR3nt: TGCGCCAGCAGCCGAAGTATTCAGGTTAGCAATGAGCAGTTCTTC
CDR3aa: CASSRSIQVSNEQFF

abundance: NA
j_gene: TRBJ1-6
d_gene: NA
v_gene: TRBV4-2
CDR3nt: TGTGCCAGCAGCCAAGTTCAGGGTAATTCACCCCTCCACTTT
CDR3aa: CASSQVQGNSPLHF

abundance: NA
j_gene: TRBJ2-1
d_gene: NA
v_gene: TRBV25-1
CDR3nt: TGTGCCAGCAGTGCTCCTCTGGTTTACAATGAGCAGTTCTTC
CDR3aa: CASSAPLVYNEQFF

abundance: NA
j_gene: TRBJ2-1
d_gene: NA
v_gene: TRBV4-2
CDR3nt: TGTGCCAGCAGCCCCCGCGGAGGGGTTGGTGAGCAGTTCTTC
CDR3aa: CASSPRGGVGEQFF

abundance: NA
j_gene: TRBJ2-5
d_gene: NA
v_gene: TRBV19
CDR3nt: TGTGCCAATAGTATAGGAGTCAGAAAAGAGACCCAGTACTTC
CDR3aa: CANSIGVRKETQYF

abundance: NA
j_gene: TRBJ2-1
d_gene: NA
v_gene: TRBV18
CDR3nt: TGTGCCAGCTCACCACTATTAGGATATGAGCAGTTCTTC
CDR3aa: CASSPLLGYEQFF

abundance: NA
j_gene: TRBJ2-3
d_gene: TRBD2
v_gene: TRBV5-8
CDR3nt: TGTGCCAGCAGCCCCTCGTGGCGGGAGTCCACAGATACGCAGTATTTT
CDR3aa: CASSPSWRESTDTQYF

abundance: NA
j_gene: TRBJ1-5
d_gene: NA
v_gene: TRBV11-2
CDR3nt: TGTGCCAGCAGCGTATCCTCGATTAATCAGCCCCAGCATTTT
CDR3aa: CASSVSSINQPQHF

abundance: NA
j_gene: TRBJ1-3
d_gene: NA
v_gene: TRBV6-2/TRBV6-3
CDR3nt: TGTGCCAGCAGTTACGAGTCAAAGCCGCAGAGCTCTGGAAACACCATATATTTT
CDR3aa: CASSYESKPQSSGNTIYF

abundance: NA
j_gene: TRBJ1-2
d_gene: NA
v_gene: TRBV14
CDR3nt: TGTGCCAGCAGCCAAGTAGGAACGTCGAACTATGGCTACACCTTC
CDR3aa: CASSQVGTSNYGYTF

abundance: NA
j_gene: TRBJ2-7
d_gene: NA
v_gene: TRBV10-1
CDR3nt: TGCGCCAGCAGTAACACCGGGTTCCAAGGCGAGCAGTACTTC
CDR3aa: CASSNTGFQGEQYF

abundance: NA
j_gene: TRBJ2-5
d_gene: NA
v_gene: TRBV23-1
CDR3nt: TGCGCCAGCAGTCAATCGATTCGTCCAGCCCAAGAGACCCAGTACTTC
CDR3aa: CASSQSIRPAQETQYF

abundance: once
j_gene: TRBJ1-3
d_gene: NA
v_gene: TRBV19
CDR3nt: TGTGCCAGTAGTATTGGGGGCAGATCCTCTGGAAACACCATATATTTT
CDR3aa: CASSIGGRSSGNTIYF

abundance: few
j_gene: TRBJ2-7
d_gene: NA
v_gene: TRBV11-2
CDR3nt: TGTGCCAGCAGCCGCATTGGCTCCTACGAGCAGTACTTC
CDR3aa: CASSRIGSYEQYF

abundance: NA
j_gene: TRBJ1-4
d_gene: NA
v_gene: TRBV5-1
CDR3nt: TGCGCCAGCAGCTTGGAAGGGGTCGGTGAAAAACTGTTTTTT
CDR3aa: CASSLEGVGEKLFF

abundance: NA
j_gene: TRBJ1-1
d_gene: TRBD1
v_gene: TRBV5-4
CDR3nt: TGTGCCAGCAGAAATACAGGGGTGAACACTGAAGCTTTCTTT
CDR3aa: CASRNTGVNTEAFF

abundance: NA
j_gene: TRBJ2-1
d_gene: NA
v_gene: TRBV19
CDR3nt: TGTGCCAGTAGTATAGGGAGTCTCAGCTACAATGAGCAGTTCTTC
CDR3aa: CASSIGSLSYNEQFF

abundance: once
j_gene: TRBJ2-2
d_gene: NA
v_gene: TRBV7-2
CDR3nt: TGTGCCACCCGGAGAGGGGGAAATCGCGGGGAGCTGTTTTTT
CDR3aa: CATRRGGNRGELFF

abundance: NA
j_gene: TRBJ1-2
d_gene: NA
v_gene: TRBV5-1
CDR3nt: TGCGCCAGCAGCTTAGGAGGGTTGAGTAACTATGGCTACACCTTC
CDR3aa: CASSLGGLSNYGYTF

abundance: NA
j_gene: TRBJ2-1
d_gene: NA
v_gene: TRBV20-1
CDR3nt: TGCAGTGCTAGTGGGGCGACCGGGACAGGGGTAGCGGGAGGAAACAATGAGCAGTTCTTC
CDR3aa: CSASGATGTGVAGGNNEQFF

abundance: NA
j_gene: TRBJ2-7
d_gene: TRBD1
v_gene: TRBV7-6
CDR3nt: TGTGCCAGCAGCCACGACGGACAGGGGGCGTGGGAGCAGTACTTC
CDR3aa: CASSHDGQGAWEQYF

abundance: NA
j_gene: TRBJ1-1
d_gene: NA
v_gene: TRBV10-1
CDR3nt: TGCGCCAGCAGCTTAGGTCGGCCCACTGAAGCTTTCTTT
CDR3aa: CASSLGRPTEAFF

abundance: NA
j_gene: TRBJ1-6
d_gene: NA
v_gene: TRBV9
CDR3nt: TGTGCCAGCAGCGTAGCCCCTGGCGCGGCCTTGGATAATTCACCCCTCCACTTT
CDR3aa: CASSVAPGAALDNSPLHF

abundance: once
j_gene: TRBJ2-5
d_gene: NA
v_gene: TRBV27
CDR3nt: TGTGCCAGCAGGCAACAAGAGACCCAGTACTTC
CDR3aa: CASRQQETQYF

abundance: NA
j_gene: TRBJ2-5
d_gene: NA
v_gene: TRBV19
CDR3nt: TGTGCCAGTAGTATGGGCACTAGCAGACAAGAGACCCAGTACTTC
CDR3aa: CASSMGTSRQETQYF

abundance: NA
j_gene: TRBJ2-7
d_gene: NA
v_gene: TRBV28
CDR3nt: TGTGCCAGCAGTTTAGGTCCCTCGGGACTCTACGAGCAGTACTTC
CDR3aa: CASSLGPSGLYEQYF

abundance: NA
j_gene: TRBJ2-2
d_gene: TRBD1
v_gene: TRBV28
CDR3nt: TGTGCCAGCAGTCTAACAGGGGCCACGAACACCGGGGAGCTGTTTTTT
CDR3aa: CASSLTGATNTGELFF

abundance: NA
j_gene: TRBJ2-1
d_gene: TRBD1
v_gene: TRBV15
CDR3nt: TGTGCCACCGAGGGGACAGGTTCCTACAATGAGCAGTTCTTC
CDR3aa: CATEGTGSYNEQFF

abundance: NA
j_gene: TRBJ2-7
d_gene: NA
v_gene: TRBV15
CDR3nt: TGTGCCACCAGCAGAGATCCGACCCGATGGCTCTACGAGCAGTACTTC
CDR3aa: CATSRDPTRWLYEQYF

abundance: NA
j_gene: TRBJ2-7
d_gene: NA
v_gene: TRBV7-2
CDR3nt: TGTGCCAGCAGCTTACACAGGTCCTACGAGCAGTACTTC
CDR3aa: CASSLHRSYEQYF

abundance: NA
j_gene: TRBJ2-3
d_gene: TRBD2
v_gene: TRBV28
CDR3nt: TGTGCCAGCAGTTTTTCTTGGACTAGCGGGAGTGAGGACGGCACAGATACGCAGTATTTT
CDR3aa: CASSFSWTSGSEDGTDTQYF

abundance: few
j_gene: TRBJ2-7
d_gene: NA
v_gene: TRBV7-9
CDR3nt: TGTGCCAGCAGCTCCCCTCGATTTGGCTACGAGCAGTACTTC
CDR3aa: CASSSPRFGYEQYF